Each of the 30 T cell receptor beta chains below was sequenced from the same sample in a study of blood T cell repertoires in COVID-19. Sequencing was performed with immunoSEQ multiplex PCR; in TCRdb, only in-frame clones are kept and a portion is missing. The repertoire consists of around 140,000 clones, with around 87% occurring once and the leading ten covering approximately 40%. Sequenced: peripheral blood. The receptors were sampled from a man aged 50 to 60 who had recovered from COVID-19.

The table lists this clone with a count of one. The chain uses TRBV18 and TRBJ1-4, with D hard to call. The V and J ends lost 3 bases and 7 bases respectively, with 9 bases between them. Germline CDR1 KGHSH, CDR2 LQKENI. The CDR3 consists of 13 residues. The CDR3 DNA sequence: TGTGCCAGCTCACCGTCGGGGAGTGAAAAACTGTTTTTT. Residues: CASSPSGSEKLFF.

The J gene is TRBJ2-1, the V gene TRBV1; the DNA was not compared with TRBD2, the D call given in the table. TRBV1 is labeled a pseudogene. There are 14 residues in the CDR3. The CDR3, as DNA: TGCACCAGCAGCCCACTAGCGGGGGTCGATGAGCAGTTCTTC. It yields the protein CTSSPLAGVDEQFF.

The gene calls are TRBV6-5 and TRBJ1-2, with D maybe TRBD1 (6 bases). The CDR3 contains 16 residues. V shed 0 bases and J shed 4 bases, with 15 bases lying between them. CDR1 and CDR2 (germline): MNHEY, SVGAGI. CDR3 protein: CASSYSPRGAVYGYTF. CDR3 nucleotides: TGTGCCAGCAGTTACTCTCCGCGGGGGGCAGTCTATGGCTACACCTTC.

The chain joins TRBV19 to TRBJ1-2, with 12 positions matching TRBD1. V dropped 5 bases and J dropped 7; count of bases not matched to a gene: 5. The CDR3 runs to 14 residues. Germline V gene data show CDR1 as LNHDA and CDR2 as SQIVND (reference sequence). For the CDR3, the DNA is TGTGCCAGTAGTCCGGGGACAGGGGGCTTTGGCTACACCTTC. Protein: CASSPGTGGFGYTF.

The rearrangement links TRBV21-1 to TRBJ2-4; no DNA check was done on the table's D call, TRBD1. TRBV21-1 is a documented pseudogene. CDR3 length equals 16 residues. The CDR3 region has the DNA TGTGCCAGCAGGACAATCCCTCCGAGAGCCAAAAACATTCAGTACTTC. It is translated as CASRTIPPRAKNIQYF.

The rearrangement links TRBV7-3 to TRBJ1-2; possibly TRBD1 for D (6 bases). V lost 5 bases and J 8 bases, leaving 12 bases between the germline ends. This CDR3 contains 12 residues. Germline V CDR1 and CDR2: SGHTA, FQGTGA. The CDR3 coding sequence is TGTGCCAGCAGCGAACAGGGTGTGGGCTACACCTTC. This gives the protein CASSEQGVGYTF.

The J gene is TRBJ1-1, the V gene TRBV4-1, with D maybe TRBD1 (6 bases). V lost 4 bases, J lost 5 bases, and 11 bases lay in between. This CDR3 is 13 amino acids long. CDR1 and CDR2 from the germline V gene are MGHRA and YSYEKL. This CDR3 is CASSPQGETEAFF. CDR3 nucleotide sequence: TGCGCCAGCAGCCCACAGGGAGAAACTGAAGCTTTCTTT.

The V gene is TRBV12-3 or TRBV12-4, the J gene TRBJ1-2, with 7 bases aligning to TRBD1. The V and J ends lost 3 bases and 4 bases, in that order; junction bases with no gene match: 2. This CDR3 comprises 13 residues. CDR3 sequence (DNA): TGTGCCAGCAGTTTGGGACAGCTCTATGGCTACACCTTC. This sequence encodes CASSLGQLYGYTF.

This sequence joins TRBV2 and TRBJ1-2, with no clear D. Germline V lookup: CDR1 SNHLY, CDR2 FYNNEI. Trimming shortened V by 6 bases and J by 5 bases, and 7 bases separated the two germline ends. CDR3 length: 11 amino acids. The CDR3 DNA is TGTGCCAGCAGAGAACATTATGGCTACACCTTC. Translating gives CASREHYGYTF.

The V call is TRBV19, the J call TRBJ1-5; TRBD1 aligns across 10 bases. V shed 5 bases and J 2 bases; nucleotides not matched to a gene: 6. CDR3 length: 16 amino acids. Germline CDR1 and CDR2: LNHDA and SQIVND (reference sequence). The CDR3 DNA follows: TGTGCCAGTAGTCGGGGGACAGGGGTCGGCAATCAGCCCCAGCATTTT. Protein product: CASSRGTGVGNQPQHF.

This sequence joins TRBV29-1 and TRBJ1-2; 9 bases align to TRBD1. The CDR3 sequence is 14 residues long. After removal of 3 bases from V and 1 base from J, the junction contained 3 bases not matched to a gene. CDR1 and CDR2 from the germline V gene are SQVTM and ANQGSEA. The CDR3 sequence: CSVEGQGNNYGYTF. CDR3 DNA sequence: TGCAGCGTTGAGGGACAGGGAAATAACTATGGCTACACCTTC.

The CDR3 loop reads CASSRESYEQYF. The DNA of the CDR3 is TGTGCCAGCAGCCGCGAGTCTTACGAGCAGTACTTC. This chain links TRBV7-9 with TRBJ2-7; D is unresolved. Trimming shortened V by 5 bases and J by 4 bases, and 9 bases separated the two germline ends. Germline CDR1 reads SEHNR; CDR2 reads FQNEAQ (reference sequence). The CDR3 consists of 12 residues.

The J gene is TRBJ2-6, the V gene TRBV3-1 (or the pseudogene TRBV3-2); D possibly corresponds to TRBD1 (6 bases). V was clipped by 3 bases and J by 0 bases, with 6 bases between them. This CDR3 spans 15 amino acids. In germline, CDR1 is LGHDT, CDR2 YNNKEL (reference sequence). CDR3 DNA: TGTGCCAGCAGCCAGGACAGCTCTGGGGCCAACGTCCTGACTTTC. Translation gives CASSQDSSGANVLTF.

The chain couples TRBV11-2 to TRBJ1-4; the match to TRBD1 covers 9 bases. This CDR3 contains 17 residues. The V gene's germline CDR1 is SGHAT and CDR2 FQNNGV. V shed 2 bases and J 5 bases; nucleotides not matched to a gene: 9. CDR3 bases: TGTGCCAGCAGCTTACACGGAGGACAGGGGATGAATGAAAAACTGTTTTTT. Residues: CASSLHGGQGMNEKLFF.

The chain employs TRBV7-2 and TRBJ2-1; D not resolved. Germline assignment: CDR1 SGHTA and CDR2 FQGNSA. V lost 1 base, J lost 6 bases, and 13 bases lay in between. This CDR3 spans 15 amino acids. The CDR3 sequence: CASSLDGSRGNEQFF. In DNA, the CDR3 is TGTGCCAGCAGCTTAGATGGATCCCGAGGCAATGAGCAGTTCTTC.

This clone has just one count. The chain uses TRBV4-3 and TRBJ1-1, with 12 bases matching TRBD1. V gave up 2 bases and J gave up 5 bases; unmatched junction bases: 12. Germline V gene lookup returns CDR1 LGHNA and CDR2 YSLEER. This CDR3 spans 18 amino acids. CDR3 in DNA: TGCGCCAGCAGCCAACATACTACCGGGACAGGGGGCGGAACTGAAGCTTTCTTT. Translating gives CASSQHTTGTGGGTEAFF.

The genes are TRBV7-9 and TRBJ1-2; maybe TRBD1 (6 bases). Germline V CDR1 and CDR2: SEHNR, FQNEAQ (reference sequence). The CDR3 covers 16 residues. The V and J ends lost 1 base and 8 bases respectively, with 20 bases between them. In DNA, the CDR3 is TGTGCCAGCAGCTTAGATGGGGGCCAACAAAGCAGGGGCTACACCTTC. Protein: CASSLDGGQQSRGYTF.

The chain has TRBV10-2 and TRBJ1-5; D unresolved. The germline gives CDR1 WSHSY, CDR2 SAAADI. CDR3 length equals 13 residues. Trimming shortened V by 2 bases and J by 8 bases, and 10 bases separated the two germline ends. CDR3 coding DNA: TGCGCCAGCAGTGAGAGGCCCCGGGAGCCCCAGCATTTT. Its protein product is CASSERPREPQHF.

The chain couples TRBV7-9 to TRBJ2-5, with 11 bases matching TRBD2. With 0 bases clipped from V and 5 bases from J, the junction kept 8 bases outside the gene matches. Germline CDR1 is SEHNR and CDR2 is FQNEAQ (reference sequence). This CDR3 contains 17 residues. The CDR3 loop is CASSLAVLAGDLETQYF. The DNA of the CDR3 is TGTGCCAGCAGCTTAGCCGTACTAGCGGGGGACTTGGAGACCCAGTACTTC.

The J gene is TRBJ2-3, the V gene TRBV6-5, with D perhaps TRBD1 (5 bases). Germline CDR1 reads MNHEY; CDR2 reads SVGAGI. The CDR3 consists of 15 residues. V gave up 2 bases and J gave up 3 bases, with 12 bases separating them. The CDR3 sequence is CASSYDSFVTDTQYF. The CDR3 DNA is TGTGCCAGCAGTTACGACAGCTTTGTTACAGATACGCAGTATTTT.

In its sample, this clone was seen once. The chain's CDR3 is CASSIQVGQLTTEAFF. In DNA form, the CDR3 reads TGTGCCAGTAGTATTCAGGTTGGACAGCTGACAACTGAAGCTTTCTTT. The chain employs TRBV19 and TRBJ1-1, with a possible D match to TRBD1 (6 bases). V was clipped by 3 bases and J by 5 bases, with 19 bases between them. The CDR3 loop spans 16 amino acids. CDR1 is LNHDA, CDR2 SQIVND, per germline (reference sequence). The whole variable domain, filled in from reference TRBV19 and TRBJ1-1, reads DGGITQSPKYLFRKEGQNVTLSCEQNLNHDAMYWYRQDPGQGLRLIYYSQIVNDFQKGDIAEGYSVSREKKESFPLTVTSAQKNPTAFYLCASSIQVGQLTTEAFFGQGTRLTVV.

CDR3 sequence (DNA): TGTGCCAGCAGTTACAGGACAGGGGGGTACGAGCAGTACTTC. Translating it yields CASSYRTGGYEQYF. The V and J genes are TRBV6-5 and TRBJ2-7, with 10 positions matching TRBD1. V dropped 2 bases and J dropped 4; count of bases not matched to a gene: 2. Looked up from germline, CDR1 is MNHEY and CDR2 is SVGAGI. The CDR3 loop spans 14 amino acids.

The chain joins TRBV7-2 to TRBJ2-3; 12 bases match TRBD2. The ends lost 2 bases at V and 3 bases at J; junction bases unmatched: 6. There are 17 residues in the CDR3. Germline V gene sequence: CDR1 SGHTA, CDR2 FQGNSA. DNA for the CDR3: TGTGCCAGCAGCTTAACGGCTAGCGGGGGGGGTACAGATACGCAGTATTTT. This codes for CASSLTASGGGTDTQYF.

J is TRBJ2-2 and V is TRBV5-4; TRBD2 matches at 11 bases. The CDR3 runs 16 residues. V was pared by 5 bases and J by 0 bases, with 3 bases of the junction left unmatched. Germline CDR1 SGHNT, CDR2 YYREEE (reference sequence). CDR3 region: CASRRLAGTNTGELFF. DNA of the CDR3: TGTGCCAGCAGAAGACTAGCGGGGACGAACACCGGGGAGCTGTTTTTT.

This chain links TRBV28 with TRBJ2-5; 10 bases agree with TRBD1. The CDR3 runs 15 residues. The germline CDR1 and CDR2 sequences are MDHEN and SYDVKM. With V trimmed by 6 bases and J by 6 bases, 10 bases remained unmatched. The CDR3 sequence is CASRASGTGVQTQYF. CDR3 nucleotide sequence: TGTGCCAGCAGGGCCTCCGGGACAGGGGTGCAGACCCAGTACTTC.

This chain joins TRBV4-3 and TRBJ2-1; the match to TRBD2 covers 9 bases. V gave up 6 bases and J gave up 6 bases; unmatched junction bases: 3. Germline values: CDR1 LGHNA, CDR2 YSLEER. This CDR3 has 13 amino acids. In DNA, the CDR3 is TGCGCCAGCAGGGAAGCGGGGGGCAATGAGCAGTTCTTC. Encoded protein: CASREAGGNEQFF.

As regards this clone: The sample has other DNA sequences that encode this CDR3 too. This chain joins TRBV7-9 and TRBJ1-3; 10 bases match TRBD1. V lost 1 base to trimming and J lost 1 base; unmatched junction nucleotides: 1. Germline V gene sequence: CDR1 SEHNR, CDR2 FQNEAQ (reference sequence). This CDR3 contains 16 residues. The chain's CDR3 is CASSLGQGASGNTIYF. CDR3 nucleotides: TGTGCCAGCAGCTTAGGACAGGGGGCTTCTGGAAACACCATATATTTT.

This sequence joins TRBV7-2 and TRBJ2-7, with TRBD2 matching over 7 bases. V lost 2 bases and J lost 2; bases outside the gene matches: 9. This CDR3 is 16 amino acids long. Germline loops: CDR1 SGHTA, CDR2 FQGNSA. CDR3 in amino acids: CASSLTAGTTPYEQYF. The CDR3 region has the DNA TGTGCCAGCAGCTTAACTGCCGGGACTACACCCTACGAGCAGTACTTC.

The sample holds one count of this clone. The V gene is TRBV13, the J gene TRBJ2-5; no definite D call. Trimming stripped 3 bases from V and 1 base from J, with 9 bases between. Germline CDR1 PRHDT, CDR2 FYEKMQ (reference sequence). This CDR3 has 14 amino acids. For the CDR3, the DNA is TGTGCCAGCAGCTTCAGTCTGTCCCAAGAGACCCAGTACTTC. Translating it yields CASSFSLSQETQYF.

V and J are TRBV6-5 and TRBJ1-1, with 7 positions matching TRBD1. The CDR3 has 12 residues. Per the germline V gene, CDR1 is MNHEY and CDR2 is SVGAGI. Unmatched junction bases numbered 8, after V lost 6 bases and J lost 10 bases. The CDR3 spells CASSKGTVGAFF. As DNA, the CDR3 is TGTGCCAGCAGCAAAGGGACAGTTGGAGCTTTCTTT.